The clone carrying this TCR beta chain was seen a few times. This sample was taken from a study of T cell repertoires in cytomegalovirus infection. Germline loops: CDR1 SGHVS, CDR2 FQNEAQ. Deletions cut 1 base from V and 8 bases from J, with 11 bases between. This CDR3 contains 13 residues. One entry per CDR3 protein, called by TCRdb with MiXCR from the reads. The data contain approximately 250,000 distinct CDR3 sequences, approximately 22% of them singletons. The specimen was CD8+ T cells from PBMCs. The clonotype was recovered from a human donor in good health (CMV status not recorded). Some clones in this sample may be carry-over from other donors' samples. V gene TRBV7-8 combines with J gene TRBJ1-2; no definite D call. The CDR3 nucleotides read TGTGCCAGCAGCTTAGGTTCCCCCATGGGCTACACCTTC. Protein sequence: CASSLGSPMGYTF.